This T cell receptor beta chain was recorded in a study of cytomegalovirus exposure and HLA in healthy donors. Notes on the study in general: TCR beta sequences reportedly predicted most subjects' HLA-A and HLA-B alleles accurately. Later analysis indicated greater clonal expansion among HLA-associated TCR beta chains than among equally common other chains. In presence/absence analyses, roughly uniform sequencing depth across donors was assumed.

This clone was seen only once. The target antigen is unknown. Germline V gene data show CDR1 as SNHLY and CDR2 as FYNNEI. Trimming stripped 5 bases from V and 0 bases from J, with 14 bases between. The CDR3 covers 16 residues. Amplification used 60 Vbeta primers and 13 Jbeta primers. Repertoires were generated with immunoSEQ multiplex PCR, while TCRdb's copy carries only in-frame clones and drops some. Counted here are 95,000 to 150,000 clones, 75% to 80% occurring once; the ten biggest clones make up about 3.5%. Sequencing was performed on PBMCs. The source of this sequence is a woman aged 25 to 39 in good health and CMV-seropositive. The genes are TRBV2 and TRBJ1-3, with D maybe TRBD1 (5 bases). The CDR3: CASSPKGQFSGNTIYF. CDR3 nucleotides: TGTGCCAGCAGTCCAAAGGGGCAGTTCTCTGGAAACACCATATATTTT.